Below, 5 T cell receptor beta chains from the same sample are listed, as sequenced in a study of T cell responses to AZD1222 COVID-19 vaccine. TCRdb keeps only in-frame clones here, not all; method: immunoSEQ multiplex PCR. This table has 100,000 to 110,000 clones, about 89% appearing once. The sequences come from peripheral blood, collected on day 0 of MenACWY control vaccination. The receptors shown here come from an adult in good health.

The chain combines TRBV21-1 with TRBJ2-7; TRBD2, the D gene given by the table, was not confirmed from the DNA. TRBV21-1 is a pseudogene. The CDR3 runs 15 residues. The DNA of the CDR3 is TGTGCCAGCACCCGTGCTAGCGGTTCTCCCTACGAGCAGTACTTC. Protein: CASTRASGSPYEQYF.

The CDR3 region has the DNA TGTGCCAGCAGTGATCTTGGCGGAGGTGAAGCTTTCTTT. As protein: CASSDLGGGEAFF. The gene calls are TRBV6-1 and TRBJ1-1; no reliable D call. CDR3 length: 13 amino acids. Germline CDR1 reads MNHNS; CDR2 reads SASEGT. V dropped 3 bases and J dropped 7 bases, with 12 bases sitting between them.

CDR3 bases: TGTGCCAGCAGCTTAATAGTGGGGGCTTCTGGAAACACCATATATTTT. Its translation is CASSLIVGASGNTIYF. The rearrangement links TRBV7-9 to TRBJ1-3, with TRBD1 as a possible D gene (6 bases). The CDR3 totals 16 residues. V was shortened by 2 bases and J by 1 base, with 12 bases between the two germline ends. Germline lookup yields CDR1 SEHNR and CDR2 FQNEAQ (reference sequence).

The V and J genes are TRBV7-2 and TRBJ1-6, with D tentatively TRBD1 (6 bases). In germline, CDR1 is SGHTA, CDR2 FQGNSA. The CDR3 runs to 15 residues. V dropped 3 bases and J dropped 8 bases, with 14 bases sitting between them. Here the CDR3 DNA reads TGTGCCAGCAGCTTTCACCCAGGGGACCATTCACCCCTCCACTTT. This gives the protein CASSFHPGDHSPLHF.

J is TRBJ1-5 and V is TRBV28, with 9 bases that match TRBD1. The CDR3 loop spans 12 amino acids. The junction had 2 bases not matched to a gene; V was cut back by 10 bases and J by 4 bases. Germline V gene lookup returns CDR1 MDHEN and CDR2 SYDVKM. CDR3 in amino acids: CATDRGNQPQHF. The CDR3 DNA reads TGTGCCACTGACAGGGGGAATCAGCCCCAGCATTTT.